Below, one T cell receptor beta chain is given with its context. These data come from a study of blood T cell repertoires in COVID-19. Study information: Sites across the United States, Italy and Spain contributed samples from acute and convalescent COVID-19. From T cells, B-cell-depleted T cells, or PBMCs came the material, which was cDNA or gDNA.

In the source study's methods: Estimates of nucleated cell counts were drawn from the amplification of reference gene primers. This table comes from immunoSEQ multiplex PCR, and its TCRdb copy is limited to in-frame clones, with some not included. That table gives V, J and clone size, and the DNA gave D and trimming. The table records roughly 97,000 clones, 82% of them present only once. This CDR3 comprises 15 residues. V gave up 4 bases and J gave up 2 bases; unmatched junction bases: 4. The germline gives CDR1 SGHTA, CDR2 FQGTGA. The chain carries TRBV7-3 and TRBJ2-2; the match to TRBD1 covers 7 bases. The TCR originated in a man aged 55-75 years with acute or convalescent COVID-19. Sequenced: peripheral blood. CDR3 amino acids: CASSSGTANTGELFF. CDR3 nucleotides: TGTGCCAGCAGCTCCGGGACAGCTAACACCGGGGAGCTGTTTTTT.